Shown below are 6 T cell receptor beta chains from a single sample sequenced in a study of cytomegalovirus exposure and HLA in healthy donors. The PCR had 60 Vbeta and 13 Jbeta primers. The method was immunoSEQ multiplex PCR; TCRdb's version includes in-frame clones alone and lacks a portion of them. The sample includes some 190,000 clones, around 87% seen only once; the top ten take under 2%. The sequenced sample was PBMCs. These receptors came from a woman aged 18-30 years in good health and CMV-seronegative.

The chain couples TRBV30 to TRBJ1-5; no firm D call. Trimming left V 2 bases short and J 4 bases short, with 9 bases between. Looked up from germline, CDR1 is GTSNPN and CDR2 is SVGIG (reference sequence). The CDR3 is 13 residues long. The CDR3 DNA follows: TGTGCCTGGAGTCCGCGGGAGAATCAGCCCCAGCATTTT. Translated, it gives CAWSPRENQPQHF.

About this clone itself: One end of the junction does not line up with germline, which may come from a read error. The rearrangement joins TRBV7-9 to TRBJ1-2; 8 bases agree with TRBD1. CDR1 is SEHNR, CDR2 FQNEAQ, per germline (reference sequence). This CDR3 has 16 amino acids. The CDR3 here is CSSSLAQAGGFYGYTF. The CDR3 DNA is TGTTCCAGCAGCTTAGCGCAGGCAGGGGGCTTCTATGGCTACACCTTC.

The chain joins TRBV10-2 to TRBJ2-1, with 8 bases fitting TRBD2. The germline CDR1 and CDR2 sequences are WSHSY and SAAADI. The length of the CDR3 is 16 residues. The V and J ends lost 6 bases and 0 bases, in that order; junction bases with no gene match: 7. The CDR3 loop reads CASRTSVPSSYNEQFF. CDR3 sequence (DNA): TGCGCCAGCAGGACTAGCGTACCGAGCTCCTACAATGAGCAGTTCTTC.

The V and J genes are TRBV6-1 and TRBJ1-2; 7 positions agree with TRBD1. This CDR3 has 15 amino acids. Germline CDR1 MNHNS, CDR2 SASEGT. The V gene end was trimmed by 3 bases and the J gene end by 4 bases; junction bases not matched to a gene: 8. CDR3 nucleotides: TGTGCCAGCAGTGACACAGGGGCAGAGAGCTATGGCTACACCTTC. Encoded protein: CASSDTGAESYGYTF.

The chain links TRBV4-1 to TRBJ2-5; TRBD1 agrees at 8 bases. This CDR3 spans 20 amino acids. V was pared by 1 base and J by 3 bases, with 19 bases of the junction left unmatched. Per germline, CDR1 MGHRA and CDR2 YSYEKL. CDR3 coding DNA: TGCGCCAGCAGCCAAGTTCGTTTAATGGGCCAGGGGGCCCTAAAAGAGACCCAGTACTTC. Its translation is CASSQVRLMGQGALKETQYF.

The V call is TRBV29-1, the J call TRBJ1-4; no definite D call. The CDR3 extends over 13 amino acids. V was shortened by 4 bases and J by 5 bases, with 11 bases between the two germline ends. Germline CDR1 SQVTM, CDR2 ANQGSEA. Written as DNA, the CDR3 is TGCAGCGTTGGGGCAGGACTAAATGAAAAACTGTTTTTT. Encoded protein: CSVGAGLNEKLFF.